Following are 25 T cell receptor beta chains from one sample sequenced in a study of T cells in Graves' hyperthyroidism and ophthalmopathy. From RNA transcripts, TCR beta CDR3 regions were amplified. The primer set for the first-round RT-PCR of the TCR CDR3 was HTBI. TCRdb fed the multiplex PCR reads into MiXCR, producing one record per CDR3 protein. The table has 750,000 to 900,000 distinct CDR3 sequences, 38% seen once. Sequencing input: blood. These receptors were obtained from a man younger than 35 with Graves' hyperthyroidism.

This clonotype was detected once. The rearrangement joins TRBV19 to TRBJ2-2; 11 bases agree with TRBD1. In germline, CDR1 is LNHDA, CDR2 SQIVND (reference sequence). The CDR3 runs to 14 residues. V dropped 8 bases and J dropped 11; count of bases not matched to a gene: 10. The CDR3 is CASDGTGGSDELFF. In nucleotides, the CDR3 is TGTGCCAGTGACGGGACAGGGGGAAGTGATGAGCTGTTTTTT.

The chain employs TRBV4-1 and TRBJ2-2; D remains ambiguous. CDR3 length: 13 residues. Germline loops: CDR1 MGHRA, CDR2 YSYEKL. V dropped 1 base and J dropped 6 bases, with 6 bases sitting between them. DNA of the CDR3: TGCGCCAGCAGCCAAGTGACCCCCGGGGAGCTGTTTTTT. Translating gives CASSQVTPGELFF.

This clonotype occurred many times. DNA of the CDR3: TGTGCCAGCAGCCCTTGGACAGGGTATGATCAGCCCCAGCATTTT. It specifies CASSPWTGYDQPQHF. The chain employs TRBV7-2 and TRBJ1-5; 8 bases are a match to TRBD1. The CDR3 covers 15 residues. The germline gives CDR1 SGHTA, CDR2 FQGNSA. The trim removed 5 bases at V and 5 bases at J, leaving 8 bases unmatched.

The table lists this clonotype with a few counts. This chain connects TRBV6-5 to TRBJ2-7, with unresolved D. Deletions cut 6 bases from V and 3 bases from J, with 15 bases between. Germline V CDR1 and CDR2: MNHEY, SVGAGI. This CDR3 is built from 14 residues. CDR3 amino acids: CASSPLTTFYEQYF. Here the CDR3 DNA reads TGTGCCAGCAGCCCCTTAACCACCTTCTACGAGCAGTACTTC.

This clonotype was seen a handful of times. V is TRBV6-6 and J is TRBJ1-6; D unclear. The CDR3 contains 13 residues. The germline CDR1 and CDR2 sequences are MNHNY and SVGAGI (reference sequence). V was cut by 6 bases and J by 8 bases, with 11 bases left in between. The CDR3 region has the DNA TGTGCCAGCAGCTCCCGAAGCGATTCACCCCTCCACTTT. Translating gives CASSSRSDSPLHF.

This clonotype was recorded at least ten times. The chain uses TRBV15 and TRBJ2-5; D is unresolved. Trimming removed 1 base from V and 5 bases from J, with 8 bases in between. The length of the CDR3 is 13 residues. Germline CDR1 is LNHNV and CDR2 is YYDKDF (reference sequence). The CDR3 sequence is CATSRAVWETQYF. The CDR3, as DNA: TGTGCCACCAGCAGAGCCGTGTGGGAGACCCAGTACTTC.

This clonotype occurred many times. In DNA, the CDR3 is TGTGCCAGCAGCTTCGGACTAGCGGCCTACGAGCAGTACTTC. Its protein product is CASSFGLAAYEQYF. This chain links TRBV13 with TRBJ2-7; 10 nucleotides agree with TRBD2. Germline V gene sequence: CDR1 PRHDT, CDR2 FYEKMQ (reference sequence). This CDR3 comprises 14 residues. The ends lost 3 bases at V and 2 bases at J; junction bases unmatched: 1.

To note about this clonotype: A much larger clone sits a single nucleotide away, making a read error possible. The chain couples TRBV10-3 to TRBJ2-5; D perhaps matches TRBD1 (6 bases). CDR1 and CDR2 (germline): ENHRY, SYGVKD. The CDR3 is made up of 12 amino acids. V lost 4 bases, J lost 4 bases, and 7 bases lay in between. The CDR3 coding sequence is TGTGCCATCAGTGTCAGGGGAGAGACCCAGTACTTC. This sequence encodes CAISVRGETQYF.

Concerning this clonotype itself: A single base separates this from a much larger clone, so it may be a read error. The chain combines TRBV7-9 with TRBJ2-7; 9 bases line up with TRBD1. The J segment lost 3 bases and the V segment lost 5 bases, leaving 8 bases of the junction unmatched. Germline assignment: CDR1 SEHNR and CDR2 FQNEAQ (reference sequence). The CDR3 has 15 amino acids. CDR3 loop: CASSPPGTGNYEQYF. As DNA, the CDR3 is TGTGCCAGCAGCCCCCCCGGGACAGGGAACTACGAGCAGTACTTC.

The chain combines TRBV9 with TRBJ2-2, with D maybe TRBD1 (6 bases). Trimming shortened V by 5 bases and J by 1 base, and 12 bases separated the two germline ends. Germline values: CDR1 SGDLS, CDR2 YYNGEE. The CDR3 is 15 residues long. CDR3 in DNA: TGTGCCAGCAGTGATAGACAGGTGAACACCGGGGAGCTGTTTTTT. This codes for CASSDRQVNTGELFF.

The chain joins TRBV5-6 to TRBJ2-6; D uncertain. Per the germline V gene, CDR1 is SGHDT and CDR2 is YYEEEE. The CDR3 extends over 15 amino acids. The V gene lost 7 bases and the J gene lost 1 base, with 12 bases spanning the gap. In DNA form, the CDR3 reads TGTGCCAGCGGCCCCGGAAATTCTGGGGCCAACGTCCTGACTTTC. Residues: CASGPGNSGANVLTF.

There are a few counts of this clonotype. This chain links TRBV6-5 with TRBJ1-4; D call uncertain. The germline gives CDR1 MNHEY, CDR2 SVGAGI. V dropped 2 bases and J dropped 3 bases, with 10 bases sitting between them. The CDR3 has 15 amino acids. The DNA for the CDR3 is TGTGCCAGCAGTTACGCGGGAGGAGCTAATGAAAAACTGTTTTTT. Its protein is CASSYAGGANEKLFF.

Concerning this clonotype itself: Being one base from a much bigger clone, this may be a read error. This chain connects TRBV7-3 to TRBJ1-1; a possible D gene is TRBD1 (5 bases). This CDR3 is built from 14 residues. The V gene lost 2 bases and the J gene lost 3 bases, with 10 bases spanning the gap. Germline V gene lookup returns CDR1 SGHTA and CDR2 FQGTGA. CDR3 in DNA: TGTGCCAGCAGCTTAGGACCAGGGTACACTGAAGCTTTCTTT. It codes for CASSLGPGYTEAFF.

The chain is built from TRBV5-5 and TRBJ2-2, with no clear D. The V end was cut by 5 bases, the J end by 6 bases, with 11 bases between. Germline-derived CDR1 and CDR2 are SGHKS and YYEKEE (reference sequence). This CDR3 comprises 13 residues. The DNA for the CDR3 is TGTGCCAGCAGTCGGCCGGGCTCCGGGGAGCTGTTTTTT. Protein sequence: CASSRPGSGELFF.

The chain is built from TRBV20-1 and TRBJ2-5; 8 bases are shared with TRBD2. V was pared by 3 bases and J by 9 bases, with 0 bases of the junction left unmatched. The CDR3 has 10 amino acids. Germline V gene sequence: CDR1 DFQATT, CDR2 SNEGSKA (reference sequence). The CDR3 DNA reads as TGCAGTGCTAGCGGGGGGGCCCAGTACTTC. Its translation: CSASGGAQYF.

The rearrangement links TRBV20-1 to TRBJ1-2; D unresolved. CDR1 DFQATT and CDR2 SNEGSKA come from the germline V gene (reference sequence). The germline V and J ends were trimmed by 3 bases and 2 bases, with 13 bases remaining between them. This CDR3 contains 14 residues. Here the CDR3 reads CSARRISGNYGYTF. The DNA of the CDR3 is TGCAGTGCTAGGAGGATCTCTGGAAACTATGGCTACACCTTC.

This clonotype was counted at least ten times. The CDR3, as DNA: TGCAGCGTTGGGGGCGACCGGGACACTGAAGCTTTCTTT. Amino acid sequence: CSVGGDRDTEAFF. The chain employs TRBV29-1 and TRBJ1-1; tentatively, D is TRBD1 (5 bases). V lost 4 bases and J 3 bases, leaving 12 bases between the germline ends. The CDR3 has 13 residues. Germline V lookup: CDR1 SQVTM, CDR2 ANQGSEA.

The chain carries TRBV29-1 and TRBJ2-3, with 8 bases that match TRBD1. Germline V CDR1 and CDR2: SQVTM, ANQGSEA. The CDR3 loop spans 14 amino acids. Trimming at V came to 7 bases and at J to 2 bases, leaving 8 bases not matched to a gene. CDR3 DNA sequence: TGCAGCGGTTATACAGGGGGAGTCACAGATACGCAGTATTTT. It encodes CSGYTGGVTDTQYF.

This clonotype was detected many times. The chain links TRBV7-8 to TRBJ1-5; tentative D call: TRBD1 (5 bases). V was pared by 6 bases and J by 6 bases, with 15 bases between. This CDR3 spans 14 amino acids. Per germline, CDR1 SGHVS and CDR2 FQNEAQ. The CDR3 nucleotides are TGTGCCAGCAGGCTCACAGGTGAGGGTCAGCCCCAGCATTTT. This codes for CASRLTGEGQPQHF.

This clonotype was counted many times. The genes are TRBV29-1 and TRBJ2-7, with 8 bases fitting TRBD2. Per the germline V gene, CDR1 is SQVTM and CDR2 is ANQGSEA. V trimming: 4 bases; J trimming: 3 bases; junction bases outside the gene matches: 5. The CDR3 is 13 amino acids. The CDR3 nucleotides read TGCAGCGTTGTGGGGGGGACTAGCTACGAGCAGTACTTC. Its translation is CSVVGGTSYEQYF.

In its sample, this clonotype was seen a few times. The CDR3, as DNA: TGTGCCAGCAGTTTGGCCGCGCAAAGGGAGACCCAGTACTTC. Amino acid sequence: CASSLAAQRETQYF. The V call is TRBV12-3 or TRBV12-4, the J call TRBJ2-5; unclear D gene. The CDR3 consists of 14 residues. V was clipped by 3 bases and J by 5 bases, with 13 bases between them.

This clonotype came up many times. This sequence joins TRBV19 and TRBJ1-4, with D tentatively TRBD1 (5 bases). The CDR3 consists of 14 residues. With 4 bases removed from V and 6 bases from J, the gap between germline ends came to 12 bases. In germline, CDR1 is LNHDA, CDR2 SQIVND (reference sequence). The CDR3 DNA reads as TGTGCCAGTAGTAGCGGGACGACGGATGAAAAACTGTTTTTT. Translated: CASSSGTTDEKLFF. The variable domain in full, with the rest retrieved from reference TRBV19 and TRBJ1-4, is DGGITQSPKYLFRKEGQNVTLSCEQNLNHDAMYWYRQDPGQGLRLIYYSQIVNDFQKGDIAEGYSVSREKKESFPLTVTSAQKNPTAFYLCASSSGTTDEKLFFGSGTQLSVL.

The chain couples TRBV5-1 to TRBJ2-7, with TRBD1 matching 8 bases. Per the germline V gene, CDR1 is SGHRS and CDR2 is YFSETQ. V trimming: 6 bases; J trimming: 1 base; junction bases outside the gene matches: 6. This CDR3 comprises 14 residues. CDR3 loop: CASTWDRNSYEQYF. In nucleotides, the CDR3 is TGCGCCAGCACCTGGGACAGGAATTCCTACGAGCAGTACTTC.

This clonotype was seen a few times. This chain connects TRBV19 to TRBJ2-6; no clear D gene. This CDR3 has 15 amino acids. Germline values: CDR1 LNHDA, CDR2 SQIVND (reference sequence). The V gene lost 3 bases and the J gene lost 4 bases, with 10 bases spanning the gap. The CDR3 DNA follows: TGTGCCAGTAGTATCTCATCCGCCGGGGCCAACGTCCTGACTTTC. Translation: CASSISSAGANVLTF.

The chain couples TRBV29-1 to TRBJ2-7, with D tentatively TRBD1 (6 bases). Trimming stripped 7 bases from V and 3 bases from J, with 16 bases between. The CDR3 runs to 13 residues. The germline V gene encodes CDR1 SQVTM and CDR2 ANQGSEA. Here the CDR3 DNA reads TGCAGCGGTTTTGTCACAGGGATCTACGAGCAGTACTTC. Translated, it gives CSGFVTGIYEQYF.